Listed here are 31 T cell receptor beta chains from one sample, sequenced in a study of blood T cell repertoires in COVID-19. The assay was immunoSEQ multiplex PCR, and TCRdb's table has in-frame clones only and misses some. The sample has 53,000 or so clones, about nine tenths seen once. Source material: peripheral blood. These receptor sequences come from a man older than 75 with acute or convalescent COVID-19.

The V call is TRBV7-9, the J call TRBJ1-4; weak D call: TRBD1 (6 bases). The CDR3 is made up of 15 amino acids. V was shortened by 5 bases and J by 3 bases, with 13 bases between the two germline ends. Germline V gene lookup returns CDR1 SEHNR and CDR2 FQNEAQ (reference sequence). The CDR3 is CASSVQGASNEKLFF. The CDR3 DNA follows: TGTGCCAGCAGCGTACAGGGAGCTTCTAATGAAAAACTGTTTTTT.

This clone was seen at least ten times. The rearrangement uses TRBV19 and TRBJ2-7; TRBD1 aligns across 7 bases. The CDR3 totals 15 residues. V gave up 3 bases and J gave up 3 bases; unmatched junction bases: 8. Germline V gene sequence: CDR1 LNHDA, CDR2 SQIVND (reference sequence). The CDR3: CASSIGGTAVYEQYF. The CDR3 DNA reads TGTGCCAGTAGTATTGGTGGGACAGCGGTCTACGAGCAGTACTTC.

The rearrangement links TRBV5-8 to TRBJ2-3; 9 nucleotides line up with TRBD2. Germline V CDR1 and CDR2: SGHTS, YDEGEE. The CDR3 length is 15 residues. V was pared by 0 bases and J by 3 bases, with 2 bases of the junction left unmatched. CDR3 sequence: CASSLVLAGTDTQYF. The CDR3 coding sequence is TGTGCCAGCAGCTTGGTGCTAGCGGGGACAGATACGCAGTATTTT.

This chain joins TRBV3-1 (or the pseudogene TRBV3-2) and TRBJ2-5; D is undetermined. The CDR3 runs 14 residues. The V end was cut by 4 bases, the J end by 5 bases, with 14 bases between. The germline V gene has CDR1 LGHDT and CDR2 YNNKEL (reference sequence). This chain's CDR3 is CASSPPSRQETQYF. The CDR3 DNA sequence: TGTGCCAGCAGCCCTCCCTCTAGGCAGGAGACCCAGTACTTC.

The rearrangement links TRBV7-9 to TRBJ1-2; TRBD1 aligns across 10 bases. The trim removed 4 bases at V and 8 bases at J, leaving 4 bases unmatched. The CDR3 has 13 amino acids. CDR1 is SEHNR and CDR2 is FQNEAQ in the germline V gene (reference sequence). Here the CDR3 DNA reads TGTGCCAGCAGCTCGACAGGGGGCTGGGGCTACACCTTC. Residues: CASSSTGGWGYTF. Drawing the rest from reference TRBV7-9 and TRBJ1-2, the complete variable domain is DTGVSQNPRHKITKRGQNVTFRCDPISEHNRLYWYRQTLGQGPEFLTYFQNEAQLEKSRLLSDRFSAERPKGSFSTLEIQRTEQGDSAMYLCASSSTGGWGYTFGSGTRLTVV.

The chain is built from TRBV3-1 (or the pseudogene TRBV3-2) and TRBJ2-2, with TRBD1 identical over 7 bases. Trimming at V came to 6 bases and at J to 3 bases, leaving 7 bases not matched to a gene. Germline CDR1 and CDR2: LGHDT and YNNKEL (reference sequence). The CDR3 is made up of 15 amino acids. CDR3 region: CASRRQGLDTGELFF. The CDR3 region has the DNA TGTGCCAGCAGACGACAGGGTCTAGACACCGGGGAGCTGTTTTTT.

The rearrangement joins TRBV5-8 to TRBJ2-7; D is perhaps TRBD2 (6 bases). This CDR3 contains 13 residues. CDR1 is SGHTS and CDR2 is YDEGEE in the germline V gene. V was cut by 7 bases and J by 0 bases, with 11 bases left in between. The chain's CDR3 is CASHRGYSYEQYF. As DNA, the CDR3 is TGTGCCAGCCATCGGGGGTACTCCTACGAGCAGTACTTC. Combining the CDR3 with reference TRBV5-8 and TRBJ2-7 gives the whole variable domain EAGVTQSPTHLIKTRGQQATLRCSPISGHTSVYWYQQALGLGLQFLLWYDEGEERNRGNFPPRFSGRQFPNYSSELNVNALELEDSALYLCASHRGYSYEQYFGPGTRLTVT.

This chain uses TRBV7-2 with TRBJ1-1; TRBD1 matches 8 bases. The CDR3 spans 14 residues. CDR1 is SGHTA and CDR2 is FQGNSA in the germline V gene. The V and J ends lost 1 base and 3 bases, in that order; junction bases with no gene match: 1. CDR3 in DNA: TGTGCCAGCAGCTTAGAGGGACAGGACACTGAAGCTTTCTTT. Its translation is CASSLEGQDTEAFF.

The V and J genes are TRBV11-2 and TRBJ2-5, with 9 nucleotides matching TRBD2. CDR3 length equals 17 residues. V was clipped by 2 bases and J by 9 bases; unmatched bases: 16. Germline-derived CDR1 and CDR2 are SGHAT and FQNNGV. CDR3 in amino acids: CASSLTDGLAGRGAQYF. CDR3 bases: TGTGCCAGCAGCTTAACCGACGGGCTAGCGGGGAGGGGGGCCCAGTACTTC.

This clone was detected only once. CDR3 loop: CATPRAGVRNEQFF. The CDR3 DNA is TGTGCCACCCCAAGGGCGGGGGTGAGGAATGAGCAGTTCTTC. The chain employs TRBV6-5 and TRBJ2-1, with 7 bases fitting TRBD2. Germline values: CDR1 MNHEY, CDR2 SVGAGI. The CDR3 spans 14 residues. With 10 bases clipped from V and 7 bases from J, the junction kept 13 bases outside the gene matches.

This clone was detected only a few times. This chain joins TRBV7-9 and TRBJ2-2; 10 positions agree with TRBD2. J was trimmed by 4 bases and V by 5 bases; bases with no gene match: 7. The CDR3 loop spans 16 amino acids. CDR1 and CDR2 (germline): SEHNR, FQNEAQ (reference sequence). The CDR3 sequence: CASSPSGGRGTGELFF. The CDR3 DNA reads TGTGCCAGCAGCCCTAGCGGGGGCCGAGGCACCGGGGAGCTGTTTTTT.

This chain connects TRBV5-4 to TRBJ1-1; D might be TRBD1 (5 bases). Germline assignment: CDR1 SGHNT and CDR2 YYREEE (reference sequence). This CDR3 comprises 13 residues. V dropped 0 bases and J dropped 6 bases, with 9 bases sitting between them. The CDR3 DNA reads TGTGCCAGCAGCTTGGCGGACATCCCTGAAGCTTTCTTT. Translation: CASSLADIPEAFF.

In its sample, this clone was seen once. The V and J genes are TRBV5-6 and TRBJ1-2; D is perhaps TRBD1 (5 bases). Per the germline V gene, CDR1 is SGHDT and CDR2 is YYEEEE. There are 13 residues in the CDR3. V gave up 3 bases and J gave up 5 bases, with 11 bases separating them. The CDR3 DNA is TGTGCCAGCAGCTCGCAAACAGGTTATGGCTACACCTTC. Translating gives CASSSQTGYGYTF.

This rearrangement joins TRBV3-1 (or the pseudogene TRBV3-2) to TRBJ1-1; TRBD1 matches at 9 bases. The CDR3 contains 16 residues. V was clipped by 1 base and J by 6 bases; unmatched bases: 9. Germline assignment: CDR1 LGHDT and CDR2 YNNKEL (reference sequence). CDR3 amino acids: CASSQGRGQGRAEAFF. The CDR3 coding sequence is TGTGCCAGCAGCCAAGGTAGGGGACAGGGACGGGCTGAAGCTTTCTTT.

This clone was counted a few times. The V and J genes are TRBV29-1 and TRBJ2-7; TRBD1 aligns across 7 bases. The germline V gene has CDR1 SQVTM and CDR2 ANQGSEA. The CDR3 has 13 amino acids. J gave up 3 bases and V 6 bases, and 8 bases lay outside the gene matches. CDR3 residues: CSVDGQASYEQYF. The CDR3 coding sequence is TGCAGCGTCGATGGACAGGCGAGCTACGAGCAGTACTTC.

The chain employs TRBV12-3 or TRBV12-4 and TRBJ1-6; D unresolved. The CDR3 sequence is 12 residues long. V lost 2 bases and J lost 12, with 8 bases in between. The CDR3 DNA follows: TGTGCCAGCAGTTTATTTTCTCTACCCCTCCACTTT. This gives the protein CASSLFSLPLHF.

This clone was seen only once. The rearrangement joins TRBV3-1 (or the pseudogene TRBV3-2) to TRBJ1-5; a possible D gene is TRBD1 (5 bases). The CDR3 contains 17 residues. From germline, CDR1 is LGHDT and CDR2 YNNKEL (reference sequence). V gave up 4 bases and J gave up 5 bases, with 21 bases separating them. This chain's CDR3 is CASSRAGHYIAYQPQHF. For the CDR3, the DNA is TGTGCCAGCAGCCGCGCAGGACACTACATAGCCTATCAGCCCCAGCATTTT.

V usage is TRBV7-2 and J usage is TRBJ1-1; the D is unclear. The CDR3 covers 12 residues. V was trimmed by 3 bases and J by 8 bases, leaving 10 bases between them. Germline V gene lookup returns CDR1 SGHTA and CDR2 FQGNSA. CDR3 residues: CASSFSLLEAFF. CDR3 sequence (DNA): TGTGCCAGCAGCTTCTCCCTCCTAGAAGCTTTCTTT.

V is TRBV2 and J is TRBJ2-7, with 9 bases fitting TRBD1. Germline V CDR1 and CDR2: SNHLY, FYNNEI. The CDR3 runs 14 residues. The junction had 7 bases not matched to a gene; V was cut back by 7 bases and J by 3 bases. The DNA for the CDR3 is TGTGCCAGCAAAGGGACAGGGTCGGGCTACGAGCAGTACTTC. Amino acid sequence: CASKGTGSGYEQYF. The full variable domain, rest sourced from reference TRBV2 and TRBJ2-7, is EPEVTQTPSHQVTQMGQEVILRCVPISNHLYFYWYRQILGQKVEFLVSFYNNEISEKSEIFDDQFSVERPDGSNFTLKIRSTKLEDSAMYFCASKGTGSGYEQYFGPGTRLTVT.

J is TRBJ1-2 and V is TRBV5-5, with D possibly TRBD1 on 6 matching bases. Trimming took 0 bases from V and 0 from J, leaving 12 bases between them. Germline V CDR1 and CDR2: SGHKS, YYEKEE (reference sequence). CDR3 length: 16 amino acids. CDR3: CASSLEAGQTNYGYTF. The CDR3, as DNA: TGTGCCAGCAGCTTGGAGGCCGGACAGACTAACTATGGCTACACCTTC.

The chain employs TRBV19 and TRBJ2-3; 7 positions agree with TRBD2. Losses at the gene ends were 7 bases for V and 3 bases for J; bases not matched to a gene: 10. Germline CDR1 reads LNHDA; CDR2 reads SQIVND (reference sequence). The CDR3 contains 15 residues. The CDR3 region has the DNA TGTGCCAGTACCCAAGGACTAGTACCGACAGATACGCAGTATTTT. It specifies CASTQGLVPTDTQYF. The full variable domain, rest sourced from reference TRBV19 and TRBJ2-3, is DGGITQSPKYLFRKEGQNVTLSCEQNLNHDAMYWYRQDPGQGLRLIYYSQIVNDFQKGDIAEGYSVSREKKESFPLTVTSAQKNPTAFYLCASTQGLVPTDTQYFGPGTRLTVL.

This clone was seen only once. V gene TRBV7-3 combines with J gene TRBJ1-4; 7 bases line up with TRBD1. After removal of 1 base from V and 7 bases from J, the junction contained 9 bases not matched to a gene. The germline CDR1 and CDR2 sequences are SGHTA and FQGTGA. The CDR3 totals 16 residues. As DNA, the CDR3 is TGTGCCAGCAGCTTAAACCACAGGGGACAAACTGAAAAACTGTTTTTT. Protein sequence: CASSLNHRGQTEKLFF.

J is TRBJ2-7 and V is TRBV5-4, with 7 nucleotides matching TRBD1. Trimming took 2 bases from V and 2 from J; bases not matched to a gene: 4. This CDR3 contains 14 residues. The germline CDR1 and CDR2 sequences are SGHNT and YYREEE (reference sequence). The CDR3 spells CASSLRGLAYEQYF. DNA for the CDR3: TGTGCCAGCAGCTTAAGGGGGCTTGCCTACGAGCAGTACTTC.

The CDR3 nucleotides are TGTGCCATCAGTGGCCGCAACGGTACTAACTATGGCTACACCTTC. Residues: CAISGRNGTNYGYTF. The chain is built from TRBV10-3 and TRBJ1-2; unclear D gene. Germline V gene lookup returns CDR1 ENHRY and CDR2 SYGVKD. The CDR3 extends over 15 amino acids. The germline V and J ends were trimmed by 4 bases and 0 bases, with 12 bases remaining between them.

This rearrangement joins TRBV24-1 to TRBJ2-1; 7 bases are a match to TRBD1. The CDR3 contains 14 residues. Germline values: CDR1 KGHDR, CDR2 SFDVKD. Trimming cost V 5 bases and J 9 bases; bases outside gene matches: 9. CDR3: CATSATDRAGEQFF. The CDR3 DNA reads TGTGCCACCAGTGCTACCGACAGGGCTGGTGAGCAGTTCTTC.

The V and J genes are TRBV6-5 and TRBJ2-3; D unclear. Trimming removed 5 bases from V and 9 bases from J, with 12 bases in between. Germline-derived CDR1 and CDR2 are MNHEY and SVGAGI. The CDR3 spans 12 residues. The CDR3 loop is CASSPNAETQYF. The CDR3 DNA reads TGTGCCAGCAGTCCCAACGCGGAAACGCAGTATTTT.

The chain uses TRBV27 and TRBJ2-7; 9 bases line up with TRBD1. The germline CDR1 and CDR2 sequences are MNHEY and SMNVEV (reference sequence). CDR3 length: 16 residues. V dropped 6 bases and J dropped 2; count of bases not matched to a gene: 11. The CDR3 DNA reads as TGTGCCAGCAGCTATGCTACCGGGACAGGGACCTACGAGCAGTACTTC. As protein: CASSYATGTGTYEQYF.

The gene calls are TRBV12-3 or TRBV12-4 and TRBJ1-2; a possible D gene is TRBD1 (5 bases). This CDR3 region has 12 residues. Between the trimmed V and J ends, which lost 6 bases and 4 bases, there was a span of 9 bases. CDR3 nucleotide sequence: TGTGCCAGCAGACAGGAACCCTATGGCTACACCTTC. As protein: CASRQEPYGYTF.

This clone was seen a single time. V gene TRBV18 combines with J gene TRBJ1-3; 8 nucleotides align to TRBD1. This CDR3 is 16 amino acids long. J was trimmed by 0 bases and V by 3 bases; bases with no gene match: 4. Germline assignment: CDR1 KGHSH and CDR2 LQKENI. The chain's CDR3 is CASSPGQVLSGNTIYF. CDR3 nucleotides: TGTGCCAGCTCACCGGGACAGGTCCTCTCTGGAAACACCATATATTTT.

V is TRBV4-3 and J is TRBJ2-2, with 7 bases identical to TRBD1. V was pared by 0 bases and J by 0 bases, with 10 bases of the junction left unmatched. This CDR3 region has 19 residues. Germline loops: CDR1 LGHNA, CDR2 YSLEER. The CDR3 reads CASSQETYGTVANTGELFF. CDR3 nucleotide sequence: TGCGCCAGCAGCCAAGAGACCTATGGGACAGTCGCGAACACCGGGGAGCTGTTTTTT.

The chain joins TRBV5-6 to TRBJ2-3; D possibly corresponds to TRBD2 (6 bases). CDR1 is SGHDT, CDR2 YYEEEE, per germline. The V end was cut by 0 bases, the J end by 2 bases, with 10 bases between. The length of the CDR3 is 15 residues. The CDR3 spells CASSLVSGPTDTQYF. CDR3 nucleotides: TGTGCCAGCAGCTTGGTAAGCGGGCCCACAGATACGCAGTATTTT.